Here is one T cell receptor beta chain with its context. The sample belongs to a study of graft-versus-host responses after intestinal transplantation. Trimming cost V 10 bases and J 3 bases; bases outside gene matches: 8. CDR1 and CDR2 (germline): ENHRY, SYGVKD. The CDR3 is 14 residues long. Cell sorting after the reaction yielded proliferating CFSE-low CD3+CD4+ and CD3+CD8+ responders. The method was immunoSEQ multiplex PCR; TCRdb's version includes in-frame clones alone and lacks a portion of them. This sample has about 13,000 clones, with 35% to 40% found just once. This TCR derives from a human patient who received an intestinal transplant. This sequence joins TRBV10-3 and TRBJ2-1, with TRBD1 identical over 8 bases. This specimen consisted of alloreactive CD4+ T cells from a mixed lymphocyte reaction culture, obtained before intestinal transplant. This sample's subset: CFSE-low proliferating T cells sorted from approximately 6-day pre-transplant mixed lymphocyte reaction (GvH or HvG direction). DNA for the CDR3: TGTGCCACGAAACAGGGGGATTACTACAATGAGCAGTTCTTC. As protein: CATKQGDYYNEQFF.